This TCR beta chain emerged from a study of blood T cell repertoires in COVID-19. Study details: Acute and convalescent COVID-19 samples came from the United States, Italy and Spain. Sources were T cells, B-cell-depleted T cells, or PBMCs; the material itself was cDNA or gDNA.

The trim removed 10 bases at V and 8 bases at J, leaving 6 bases unmatched. The CDR3 runs 12 residues. Germline CDR1 and CDR2: MNHEY and SVGAGI. As processed by the authors: Amplification from reference gene primers served as the basis for estimated nucleated cell counts. Assay: immunoSEQ multiplex PCR; the TCRdb copy retains only in-frame clones and omits some. That table supplies the V and J calls and clone size; D and trimming were determined from the DNA. The table includes some 130,000 clones, more than 90% detected once. The TCR comes from a man aged 50 to 59 with active COVID-19. The J gene is TRBJ2-1, the V gene TRBV6-5; 9 bases fit TRBD1. The sequenced sample was peripheral blood. The CDR3 DNA reads TGTGCCACCGGGACAGGGATCCATGAGCAGTTCTTC. Translation: CATGTGIHEQFF.